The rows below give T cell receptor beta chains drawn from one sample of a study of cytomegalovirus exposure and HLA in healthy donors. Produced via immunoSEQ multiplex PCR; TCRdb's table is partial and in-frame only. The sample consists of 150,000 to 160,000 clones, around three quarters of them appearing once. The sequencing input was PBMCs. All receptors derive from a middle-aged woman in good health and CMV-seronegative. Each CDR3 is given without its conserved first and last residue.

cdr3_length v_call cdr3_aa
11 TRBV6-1 ASTISYGATQY
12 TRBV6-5 ASSYSQEGRGAF
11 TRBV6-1 ASSAAGGYGYT
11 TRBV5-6 ASSFDRQETQY
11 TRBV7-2 ASSLATGGELF
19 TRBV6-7 ASSPMRHPLFPVAQNTEAF
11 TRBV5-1 ASSLQGAGEAF
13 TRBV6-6 ASSYAGLSGNTIY
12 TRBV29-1 SVEAGSRQETQY
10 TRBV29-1 SVESGFTEAF
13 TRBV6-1 ASSAFTGGYTEAF
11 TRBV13 ASTSQENTEAF
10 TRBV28 ASSLAQGVHY
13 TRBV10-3 AISDQRAGSYEQY
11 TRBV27 ASSFPPPETQY
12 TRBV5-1 ATRGTGLDYGYT
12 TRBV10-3 AIRGQGAGNTIY
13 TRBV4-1 ASSQGQARNTEAF
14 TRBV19 ASQELPSSYNSPLH
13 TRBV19 ASTLATGSSYEQY
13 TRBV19 ASTPGQGDNYGYT
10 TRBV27 ASSFSDQPQH
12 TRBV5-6 ASSMTGEYTEAF
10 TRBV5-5 ASSLALYEQY
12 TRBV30 AWSVLAGVYEQY
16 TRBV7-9 ASSARQGPTSRDQPQH
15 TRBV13 ASSLSSGRDSTDTQY
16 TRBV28 ASSQRRLRSSGANVLT
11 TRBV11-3 ASSPQYQETQY
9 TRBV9 ASSVEGDLT
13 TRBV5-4 ASSSGQGSGNTIY
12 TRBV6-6 ASSYETENTEAF
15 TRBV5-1 ASSLAETGQSSAAAF
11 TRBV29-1 SVEFGQRTPQY
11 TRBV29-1 SAADRRGGELF
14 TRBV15 ATSRDPQQGNYGYT
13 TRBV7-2 ASSSRSDRDYGYT
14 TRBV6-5 ASSYLTGGPDGELF
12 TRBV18 ASSPLEFNTEAF
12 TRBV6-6 ASTGTSGYNEQF
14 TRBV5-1 ASSPRSRELTYEQY
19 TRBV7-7 ASSRNIRTSGDQPPTDTQY
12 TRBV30 AWSVTARTGGYT
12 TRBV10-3 AIRNGLAPYEQY
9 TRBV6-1 ASSVTYEQY
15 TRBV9 ASSVTPQGASTDTQY
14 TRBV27 ASSPGLWGVREKLF
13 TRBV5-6 ASSLYPGAGNTIY
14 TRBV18 ASSPYNIQGGGEQY
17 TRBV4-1 ASSRGSGRKSPRTDTQY
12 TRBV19 ASSSRTAAYEQY
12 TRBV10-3 AISEVQGSGELF
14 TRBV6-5 ASSYLAGWCVQPQH
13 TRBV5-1 ASSLSGSSGNTIY
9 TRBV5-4 ASSSGSEQY